A single sample is the source of the 8 T cell receptor beta chains below, sequenced in a study of Graves' ophthalmopathy and Graves' hyperthyroidism. Transcripts of RNA were the source for amplifying TCR beta CDR3 regions. Amplification began with first-round RT-PCR using HTBI primers, then second-round multiplex PCR was performed. TCRdb re-derived calls from the multiplex PCR reads in MiXCR, one entry per CDR3 protein. The table includes about 390,000 distinct CDR3 sequences, about 18% detected once. The sequencing input was peripheral blood. These receptors came from an adult woman with stable Graves' hyperthyroidism.

This clonotype was observed many times. The chain combines TRBV28 with TRBJ2-2; D may be TRBD1 (6 bases). There are 16 residues in the CDR3. Germline V gene sequence: CDR1 MDHEN, CDR2 SYDVKM. Trimming cost V 6 bases and J 6 bases, with 20 bases left between them. CDR3 coding DNA: TGTGCCAGCAGCCTCGATGGTGGGGGCCGGGCCGGGGAGCTGTTTTTT. Translation gives CASSLDGGGRAGELFF.

This clonotype was detected ten times or more. CDR3 coding DNA: TGCGCCAGCAGTGAGTCTGGGTCCTATACGCAGTATTTT. Translating it yields CASSESGSYTQYF. V gene TRBV10-1 combines with J gene TRBJ2-3; D call uncertain. The V end lost 0 bases, the J end lost 7 bases, and 8 bases lay between the germline ends. Looked up from germline, CDR1 is WNHNN and CDR2 is SYGVQD (reference sequence). There are 13 residues in the CDR3.

This clonotype was detected ten times or more. The gene calls are TRBV6-5 and TRBJ1-2; weak D call: TRBD1 (5 bases). The germline V and J ends were trimmed by 0 bases and 6 bases, with 11 bases remaining between them. Looked up from germline, CDR1 is MNHEY and CDR2 is SVGAGI. This CDR3 has 14 residues. CDR3 residues: CASSYSRGENGYTF. The CDR3 DNA reads as TGTGCCAGCAGTTACTCTCGAGGGGAAAATGGCTACACCTTC.

This chain uses TRBV28 with TRBJ2-7; D may be TRBD2 (8 bases). The CDR3 length is 20 residues. Germline V gene data show CDR1 as MDHEN and CDR2 as SYDVKM. V was pared by 3 bases and J by 2 bases, with 29 bases between. The CDR3 loop is CASSFLSQGVGGSGAYEQYF. CDR3 DNA sequence: TGTGCCAGCAGTTTCTTATCTCAGGGGGTCGGGGGTAGCGGGGCCTACGAGCAGTACTTC.

The chain uses TRBV27 and TRBJ2-7; weak D call: TRBD2 (5 bases). Germline-derived CDR1 and CDR2 are MNHEY and SMNVEV (reference sequence). Trimming left V 8 bases short and J 5 bases short, with 19 bases between. This CDR3 has 14 residues. CDR3 in DNA: TGTGCCAGCTCCCTGGGAGAGGGCCGAAACGAGCAGTACTTC. Its translation: CASSLGEGRNEQYF.

The rearrangement uses TRBV11-3 and TRBJ2-5; no definite D call. The CDR3 is made up of 16 amino acids. The germline V and J ends were trimmed by 3 bases and 5 bases, with 19 bases remaining between them. The V gene's germline CDR1 is SGHNT and CDR2 YENEEA. This chain's CDR3 is CASSFRALALRETQYF. Here the CDR3 DNA reads TGTGCCAGCAGCTTTAGAGCTTTGGCTCTACGGGAGACCCAGTACTTC.

This clonotype was seen at least ten times. V usage is TRBV7-2 and J usage is TRBJ1-2; D is uncertain. V was clipped by 5 bases and J by 8 bases, with 12 bases between them. The V gene's germline CDR1 is SGHTA and CDR2 FQGNSA. The CDR3 extends over 12 amino acids. In nucleotides, the CDR3 is TGTGCCAGCAGCCTCTACCCTGGCGGCTACACCTTC. Translation gives CASSLYPGGYTF.

This clonotype came up many times. The chain has TRBV12-3 or TRBV12-4 and TRBJ1-3; tentative D call: TRBD1 (6 bases). The CDR3 has 14 amino acids. Between the trimmed V and J ends, which lost 7 bases and 5 bases, there was a span of 15 bases. As DNA, the CDR3 is TGTGCCAGCATAAACCGGGGGCGGAGAAACACCATATATTTT. It is translated as CASINRGRRNTIYF.